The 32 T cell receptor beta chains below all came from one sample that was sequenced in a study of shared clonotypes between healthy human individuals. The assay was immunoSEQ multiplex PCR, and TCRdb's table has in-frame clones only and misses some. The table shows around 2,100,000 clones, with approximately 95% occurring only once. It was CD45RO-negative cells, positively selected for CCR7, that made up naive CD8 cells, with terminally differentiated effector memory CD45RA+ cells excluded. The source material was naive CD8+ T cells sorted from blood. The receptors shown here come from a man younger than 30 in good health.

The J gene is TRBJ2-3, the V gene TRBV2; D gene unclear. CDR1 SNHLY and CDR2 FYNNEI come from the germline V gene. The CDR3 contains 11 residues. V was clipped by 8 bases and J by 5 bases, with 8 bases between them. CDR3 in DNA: TGTGCCAGCGGAGACGTAGATACGCAGTATTTT. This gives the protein CASGDVDTQYF.

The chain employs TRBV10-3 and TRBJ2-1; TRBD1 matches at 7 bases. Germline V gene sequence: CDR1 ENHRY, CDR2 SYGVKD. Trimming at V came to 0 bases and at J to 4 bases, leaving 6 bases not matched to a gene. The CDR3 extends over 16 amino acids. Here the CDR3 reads CAISESRGTEYNEQFF. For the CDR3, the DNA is TGTGCCATCAGTGAGTCCCGTGGGACAGAATACAATGAGCAGTTCTTC.

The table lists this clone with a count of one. The DNA of the CDR3 is TGTGCCAGCAGTTACTCCAGCGGGGGGGGCAATGAGCAGTTCTTC. Amino acids: CASSYSSGGGNEQFF. The chain carries TRBV6-6 and TRBJ2-1; 10 positions agree with TRBD2. The CDR3 spans 15 residues. CDR1 is MNHNY and CDR2 is SVGAGI in the germline V gene (reference sequence). Unmatched junction bases numbered 2, after V lost 0 bases and J lost 6 bases.

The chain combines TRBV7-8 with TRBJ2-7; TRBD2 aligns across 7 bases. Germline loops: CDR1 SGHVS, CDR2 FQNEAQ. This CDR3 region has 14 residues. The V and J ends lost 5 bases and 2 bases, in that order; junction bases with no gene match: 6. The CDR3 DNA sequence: TGTGCCAGCAGCCTCCGGGACTACCCCTACGAGCAGTACTTC. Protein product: CASSLRDYPYEQYF.

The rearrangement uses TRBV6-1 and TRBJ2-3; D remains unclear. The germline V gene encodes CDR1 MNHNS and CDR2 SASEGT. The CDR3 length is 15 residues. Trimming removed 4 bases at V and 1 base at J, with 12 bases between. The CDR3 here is CASSVPLWGTDTQYF. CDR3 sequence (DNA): TGTGCCAGCAGTGTTCCACTTTGGGGCACAGATACGCAGTATTTT.

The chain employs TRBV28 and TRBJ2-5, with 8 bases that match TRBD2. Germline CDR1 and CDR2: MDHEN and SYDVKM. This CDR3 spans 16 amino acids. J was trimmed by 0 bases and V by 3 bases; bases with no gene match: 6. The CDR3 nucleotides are TGTGCCAGCAGTTTCCCCAGCGGGAGTAACCAAGAGACCCAGTACTTC. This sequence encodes CASSFPSGSNQETQYF.

The CDR3 reads CAWVLGSTDTQYF. CDR3 DNA: TGTGCCTGGGTCCTCGGGAGCACAGATACGCAGTATTTT. The rearrangement links TRBV30 to TRBJ2-3; D is unresolved. CDR1 GTSNPN and CDR2 SVGIG come from the germline V gene (reference sequence). V was trimmed by 5 bases and J by 0 bases, leaving 9 bases between them. This CDR3 comprises 13 residues.

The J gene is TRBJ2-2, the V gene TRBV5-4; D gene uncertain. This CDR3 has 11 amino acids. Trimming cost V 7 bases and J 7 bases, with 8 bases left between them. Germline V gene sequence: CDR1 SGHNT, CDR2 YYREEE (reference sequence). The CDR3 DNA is TGTGCCAGCTTTATAGACGGGGAGCTGTTTTTT. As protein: CASFIDGELFF.

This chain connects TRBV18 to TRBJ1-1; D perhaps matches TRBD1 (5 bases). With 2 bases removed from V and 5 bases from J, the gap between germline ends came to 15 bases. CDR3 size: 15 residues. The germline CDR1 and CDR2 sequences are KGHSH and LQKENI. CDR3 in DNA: TGTGCCAGCTCACCAGATGGGGGACGGCGAACTGAAGCTTTCTTT. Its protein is CASSPDGGRRTEAFF.

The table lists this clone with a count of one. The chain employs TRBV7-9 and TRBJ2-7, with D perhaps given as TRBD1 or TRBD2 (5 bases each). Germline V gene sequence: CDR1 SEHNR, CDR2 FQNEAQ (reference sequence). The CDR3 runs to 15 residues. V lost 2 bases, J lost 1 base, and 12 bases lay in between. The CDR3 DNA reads TGTGCCAGCAGCTTAATCGGGACGGCTTCCTACGAGCAGTACTTC. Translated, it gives CASSLIGTASYEQYF. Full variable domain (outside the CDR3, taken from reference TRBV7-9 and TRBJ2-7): DTGVSQNPRHKITKRGQNVTFRCDPISEHNRLYWYRQTLGQGPEFLTYFQNEAQLEKSRLLSDRFSAERPKGSFSTLEIQRTEQGDSAMYLCASSLIGTASYEQYFGPGTRLTVT.

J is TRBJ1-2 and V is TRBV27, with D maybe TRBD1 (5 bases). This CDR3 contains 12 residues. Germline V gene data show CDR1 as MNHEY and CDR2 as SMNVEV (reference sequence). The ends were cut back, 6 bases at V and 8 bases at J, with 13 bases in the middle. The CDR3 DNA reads TGTGCCAGCAGGGGGCCTTCGGGAGGCTACACCTTC. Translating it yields CASRGPSGGYTF.

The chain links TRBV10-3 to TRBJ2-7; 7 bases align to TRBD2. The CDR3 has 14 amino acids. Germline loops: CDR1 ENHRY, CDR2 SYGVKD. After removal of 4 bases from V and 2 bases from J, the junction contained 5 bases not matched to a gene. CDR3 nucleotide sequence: TGTGCCATCAGTGTGGCGGGGGACCCCTACGAGCAGTACTTC. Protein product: CAISVAGDPYEQYF.

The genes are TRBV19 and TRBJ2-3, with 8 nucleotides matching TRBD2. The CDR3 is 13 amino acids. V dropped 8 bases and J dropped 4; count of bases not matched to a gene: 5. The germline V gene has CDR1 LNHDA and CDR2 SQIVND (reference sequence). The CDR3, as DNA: TGTGCCAGTTCTACGGGGGGGTCAGATACGCAGTATTTT. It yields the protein CASSTGGSDTQYF.

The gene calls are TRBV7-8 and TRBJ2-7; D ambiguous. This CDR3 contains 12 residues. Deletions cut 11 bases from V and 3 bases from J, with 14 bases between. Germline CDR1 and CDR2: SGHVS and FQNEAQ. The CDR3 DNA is TGTGCCTCGGGCACGGAATACTACGAGCAGTACTTC. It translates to CASGTEYYEQYF.

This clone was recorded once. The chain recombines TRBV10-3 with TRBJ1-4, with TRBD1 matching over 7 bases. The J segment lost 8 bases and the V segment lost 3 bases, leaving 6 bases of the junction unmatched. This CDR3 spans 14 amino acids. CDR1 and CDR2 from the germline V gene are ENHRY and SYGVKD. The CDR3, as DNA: TGTGCCATCAGTGAAGGGGGCGTATTGGAAAAACTGTTTTTT. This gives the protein CAISEGGVLEKLFF.

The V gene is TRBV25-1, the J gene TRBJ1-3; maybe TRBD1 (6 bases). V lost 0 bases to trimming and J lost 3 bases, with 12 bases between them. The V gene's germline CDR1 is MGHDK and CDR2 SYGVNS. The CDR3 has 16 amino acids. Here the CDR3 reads CASSEYGGAVGNTIYF. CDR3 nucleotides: TGTGCCAGCAGTGAATACGGGGGCGCGGTTGGAAACACCATATATTTT. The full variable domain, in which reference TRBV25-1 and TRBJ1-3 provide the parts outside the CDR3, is EADIYQTPRYLVIGTGKKITLECSQTMGHDKMYWYQQDPGMELHLIHYSYGVNSTEKGDLSSESTVSRIRTEHFPLTLESARPSHTSQYLCASSEYGGAVGNTIYFGEGSWLTVV.

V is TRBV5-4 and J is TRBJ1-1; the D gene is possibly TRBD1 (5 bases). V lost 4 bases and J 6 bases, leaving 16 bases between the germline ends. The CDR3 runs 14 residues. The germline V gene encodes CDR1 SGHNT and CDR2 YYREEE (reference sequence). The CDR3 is CASSPGWEGAEAFF. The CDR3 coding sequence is TGTGCCAGCAGCCCCGGTTGGGAAGGGGCTGAAGCTTTCTTT.

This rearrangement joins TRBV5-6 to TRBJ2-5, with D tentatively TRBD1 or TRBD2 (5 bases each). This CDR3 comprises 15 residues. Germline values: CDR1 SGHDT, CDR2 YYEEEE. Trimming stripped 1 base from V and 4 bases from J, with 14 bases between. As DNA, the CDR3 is TGTGCCAGCAGCTTGTGGGGGTCTTCAAGAGAGACCCAGTACTTC. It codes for CASSLWGSSRETQYF.

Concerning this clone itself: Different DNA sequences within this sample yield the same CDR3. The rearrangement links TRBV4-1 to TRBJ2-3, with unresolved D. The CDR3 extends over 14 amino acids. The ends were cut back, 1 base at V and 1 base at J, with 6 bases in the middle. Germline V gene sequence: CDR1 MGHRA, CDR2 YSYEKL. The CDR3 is CASSQVPGTDTQYF. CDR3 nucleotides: TGCGCCAGCAGCCAAGTACCCGGCACAGATACGCAGTATTTT.

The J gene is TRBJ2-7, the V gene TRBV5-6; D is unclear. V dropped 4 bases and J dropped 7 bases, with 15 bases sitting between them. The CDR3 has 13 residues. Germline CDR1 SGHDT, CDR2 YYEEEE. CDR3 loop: CASSPTWATEQYF. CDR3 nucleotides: TGTGCCAGCAGCCCTACGTGGGCAACGGAGCAGTACTTC. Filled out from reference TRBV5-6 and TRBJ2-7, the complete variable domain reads DAGVTQSPTHLIKTRGQQVTLRCSPKSGHDTVSWYQQALGQGPQFIFQYYEEEERQRGNFPDRFSGHQFPNYSSELNVNALLLGDSALYLCASSPTWATEQYFGPGTRLTVT.

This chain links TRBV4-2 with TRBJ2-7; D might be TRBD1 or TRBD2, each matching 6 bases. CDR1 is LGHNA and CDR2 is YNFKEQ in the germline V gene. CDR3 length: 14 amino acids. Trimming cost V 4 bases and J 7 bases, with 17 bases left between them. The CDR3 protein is CASSPRGAVGEQYF. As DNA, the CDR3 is TGTGCCAGCAGCCCTAGGGGGGCTGTAGGGGAGCAGTACTTC.

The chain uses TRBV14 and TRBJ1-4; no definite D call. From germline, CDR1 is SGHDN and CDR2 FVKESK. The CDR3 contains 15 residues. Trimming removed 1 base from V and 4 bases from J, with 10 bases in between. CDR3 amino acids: CASSQVGRSNEKLFF. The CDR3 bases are TGTGCCAGCAGCCAAGTAGGTAGGAGTAATGAAAAACTGTTTTTT. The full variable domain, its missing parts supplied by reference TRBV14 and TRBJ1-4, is EAGVTQFPSHSVIEKGQTVTLRCDPISGHDNLYWYRRVMGKEIKFLLHFVKESKQDESGMPNNRFLAERTGGTYSTLKVQPAELEDSGVYFCASSQVGRSNEKLFFGSGTQLSVL.

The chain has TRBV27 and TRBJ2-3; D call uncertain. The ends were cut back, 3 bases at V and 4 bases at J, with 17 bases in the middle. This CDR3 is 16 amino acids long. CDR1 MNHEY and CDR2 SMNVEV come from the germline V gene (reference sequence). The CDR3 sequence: CASSFSTERVADTQYF. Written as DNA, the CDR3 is TGTGCCAGCAGTTTCTCGACCGAAAGGGTTGCAGATACGCAGTATTTT.

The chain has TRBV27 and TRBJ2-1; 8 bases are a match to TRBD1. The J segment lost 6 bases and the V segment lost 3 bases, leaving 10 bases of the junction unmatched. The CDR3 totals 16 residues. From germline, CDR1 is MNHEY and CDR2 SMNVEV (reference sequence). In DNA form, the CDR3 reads TGTGCCAGCAGTTTCCTTGACAGGGGAGGTGTCAATGAGCAGTTCTTC. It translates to CASSFLDRGGVNEQFF.

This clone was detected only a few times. The CDR3 sequence is CASSESGEQFF. CDR3 nucleotide sequence: TGTGCCAGCAGTGAATCAGGTGAGCAGTTCTTC. The chain carries TRBV6-1 and TRBJ2-1; D gene uncertain. Germline V CDR1 and CDR2: MNHNS, SASEGT. Trimming took 2 bases from V and 9 from J, leaving 5 bases between them. The CDR3 consists of 11 residues.

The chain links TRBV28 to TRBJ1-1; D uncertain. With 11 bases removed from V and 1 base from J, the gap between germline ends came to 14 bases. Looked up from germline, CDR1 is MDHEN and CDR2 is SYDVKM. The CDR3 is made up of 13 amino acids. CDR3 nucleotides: TGTGCCGCCACCGGGGTTTGGAACACTGAAGCTTTCTTT. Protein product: CAATGVWNTEAFF.

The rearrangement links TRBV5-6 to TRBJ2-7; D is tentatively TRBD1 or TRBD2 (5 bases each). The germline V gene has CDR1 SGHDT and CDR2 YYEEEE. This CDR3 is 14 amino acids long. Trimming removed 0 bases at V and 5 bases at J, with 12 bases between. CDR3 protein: CASSLETGTNEQYF. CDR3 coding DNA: TGTGCCAGCAGCTTGGAAACCGGGACCAACGAGCAGTACTTC.

The CDR3 nucleotides are TGTGCCAGCAGAGACCCCCGGGACAGTATGAACACTGAAGCTTTCTTT. Residues: CASRDPRDSMNTEAFF. The chain employs TRBV27 and TRBJ1-1; 7 nucleotides agree with TRBD1. V was clipped by 6 bases and J by 0 bases; unmatched bases: 10. The CDR3 length is 16 residues. Per germline, CDR1 MNHEY and CDR2 SMNVEV (reference sequence).

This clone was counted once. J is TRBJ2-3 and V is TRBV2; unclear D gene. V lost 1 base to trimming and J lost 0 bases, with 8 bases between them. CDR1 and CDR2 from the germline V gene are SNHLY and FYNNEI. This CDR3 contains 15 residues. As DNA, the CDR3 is TGTGCCAGCAGTGAAGGAATACTGAGCACAGATACGCAGTATTTT. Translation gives CASSEGILSTDTQYF.

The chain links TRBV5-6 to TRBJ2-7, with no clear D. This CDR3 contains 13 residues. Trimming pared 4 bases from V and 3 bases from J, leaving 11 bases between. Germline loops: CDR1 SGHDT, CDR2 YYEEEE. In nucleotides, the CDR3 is TGTGCCAGCAGCCCAGAGAACGACTACGAGCAGTACTTC. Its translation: CASSPENDYEQYF.

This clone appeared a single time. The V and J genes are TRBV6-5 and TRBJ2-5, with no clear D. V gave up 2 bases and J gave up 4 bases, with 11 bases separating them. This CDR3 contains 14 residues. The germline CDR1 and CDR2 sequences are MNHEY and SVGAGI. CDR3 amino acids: CASSYPSGSETQYF. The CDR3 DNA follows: TGTGCCAGCAGTTACCCCTCGGGTTCAGAGACCCAGTACTTC.

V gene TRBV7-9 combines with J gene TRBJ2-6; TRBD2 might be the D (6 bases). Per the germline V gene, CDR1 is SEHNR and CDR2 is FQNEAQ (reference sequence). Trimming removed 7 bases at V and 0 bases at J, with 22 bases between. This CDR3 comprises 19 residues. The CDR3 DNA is TGTGCCAGCAACTATCCCGGGACTGTGGATTTCTCTGGGGCCAACGTCCTGACTTTC. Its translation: CASNYPGTVDFSGANVLTF.